Included here is one T cell receptor (beta chain) sequence, with context. The method was immunoSEQ multiplex PCR; TCRdb's version includes in-frame clones alone and lacks a portion of them. The data contain tens of thousands of clones, 85% to 95% of them singletons. This sample was included in a study of technical replicates of blood from several donors. Germline loops: CDR1 SEHNR, CDR2 FQNEAQ (reference sequence). The CDR3 spans 16 residues. V lost 7 bases and J lost 15, with 31 bases in between. The TCR comes from a human donor in good health. The chain joins TRBV7-9 to TRBJ2-1; weak D call: TRBD2 (5 bases). Sequences were obtained from T cells isolated from PBMCs. CDR3 nucleotides: TGTGCCAGCACCACTATAGCGACGGGCGTTGGGGTTTTCCCGTTCTTC. Amino acids: CASTTIATGVGVFPFF.